What follows are 19 T cell receptor beta chains derived from one specimen sequenced in a study of T-cell memory formation after mild COVID-19. Each CDR3 protein gets one entry after TCRdb re-called the 5' RACE reads with MiXCR. The sample has about 360,000 distinct CDR3 sequences; around an eighth are singletons. Sequencing was done on a sample of PBMCs or a T cell subset sorted from them (not recorded which). Receptor source: a man between 18 and 29 years old who had mild COVID-19 (a few samples of this study predate the infection). Cell type and time point are not known.

The chain uses TRBV20-1 and TRBJ2-1; maybe TRBD1 (5 bases). This CDR3 has 15 amino acids. The V and J ends lost 2 bases and 8 bases respectively, with 19 bases between them. Germline-derived CDR1 and CDR2 are DFQATT and SNEGSKA (reference sequence). The CDR3 region has the DNA TGCAGTGCTAGATTGGGGCGGTTTCTCGGTGATGAGCAGTTCTTC. Protein product: CSARLGRFLGDEQFF.

The chain couples TRBV19 to TRBJ1-5; TRBD1 agrees at 8 bases. CDR1 LNHDA and CDR2 SQIVND come from the germline V gene (reference sequence). CDR3 length equals 13 residues. The V gene end was trimmed by 11 bases and the J gene end by 5 bases; junction bases not matched to a gene: 8. DNA of the CDR3: TGTGCCGGGGGGGGACAGGTGTATCAGCCCCAGCATTTT. Its protein product is CAGGGQVYQPQHF.

The chain combines TRBV12-3 or TRBV12-4 with TRBJ1-1; D perhaps matches TRBD1 (5 bases). V lost 4 bases to trimming and J lost 1 base, with 10 bases between them. The CDR3 consists of 14 residues. CDR3 nucleotide sequence: TGTGCCAGCAGTTGGTGGGGCCCGAACACTGAAGCTTTCTTT. Amino acids: CASSWWGPNTEAFF.

The V call is TRBV5-4, the J call TRBJ1-2; 7 bases are a match to TRBD1. V trimming: 4 bases; J trimming: 5 bases; junction bases outside the gene matches: 11. CDR3 length: 15 residues. Per the germline V gene, CDR1 is SGHNT and CDR2 is YYREEE (reference sequence). The CDR3 loop reads CASSPRQGDGYGYTF. CDR3 DNA: TGTGCCAGCAGCCCCCGGCAGGGGGACGGGTATGGCTACACCTTC.

This clonotype was picked up many times. J is TRBJ2-2 and V is TRBV5-1; D is ambiguous. Trimming pared 4 bases from V and 7 bases from J, leaving 14 bases between. The CDR3 is 14 amino acids. Germline CDR1 is SGHRS and CDR2 is YFSETQ. CDR3 region: CASSMDPMGGELFF. The CDR3 nucleotides are TGCGCCAGCAGCATGGACCCTATGGGCGGGGAGCTGTTTTTT.

The chain links TRBV13 to TRBJ2-7, with D perhaps TRBD1 (5 bases). There are 16 residues in the CDR3. CDR1 PRHDT and CDR2 FYEKMQ come from the germline V gene (reference sequence). Deletions cut 4 bases from V and 0 bases from J, with 16 bases between. The CDR3 sequence is CASSSQAAGPSYEQYF. The DNA for the CDR3 is TGTGCCAGCAGCTCCCAGGCGGCAGGGCCCTCCTACGAGCAGTACTTC.

This clonotype was counted between two and nine times. J is TRBJ2-2 and V is TRBV11-2, with D perhaps matching TRBD1 or TRBD2 (6 bases each). CDR1 SGHAT and CDR2 FQNNGV come from the germline V gene. The CDR3 is 16 residues long. Trimming pared 4 bases from V and 0 bases from J, leaving 12 bases between. CDR3 nucleotides: TGTGCCAGCAGCTCCTGGGGGGACACGAACACCGGGGAGCTGTTTTTT. The encoded protein is CASSSWGDTNTGELFF.

The chain couples TRBV5-6 to TRBJ1-2; D call uncertain. Trimming cost V 0 bases and J 2 bases, with 11 bases left between them. There are 15 residues in the CDR3. Germline CDR1 SGHDT, CDR2 YYEEEE. As DNA, the CDR3 is TGTGCCAGCAGCTTGGGGCCAAAGGGAAACTATGGCTACACCTTC. It encodes CASSLGPKGNYGYTF.

In this sample, this clonotype turned up a few times. The rearrangement uses TRBV25-1 and TRBJ1-1; D gene unclear. CDR1 is MGHDK and CDR2 is SYGVNS in the germline V gene. Trimming cost V 3 bases and J 0 bases, with 11 bases left between them. This CDR3 is built from 15 residues. CDR3 nucleotides: TGTGCCAGCAGTGATTGGTTTGGGCTGAACACTGAAGCTTTCTTT. This encodes CASSDWFGLNTEAFF.

The chain combines TRBV5-1 with TRBJ2-7; D perhaps matches TRBD2 (5 bases). V was cut by 3 bases and J by 7 bases, with 14 bases left in between. CDR3 size: 13 residues. Germline V CDR1 and CDR2: SGHRS, YFSETQ. CDR3: CASSSQEPGEQYF. The DNA for the CDR3 is TGCGCCAGCAGCTCCCAGGAGCCGGGGGAGCAGTACTTC.

This clonotype was observed a single time. The chain carries TRBV12-3 or TRBV12-4 and TRBJ1-5, with a possible D match to TRBD1 (5 bases). The CDR3 is made up of 13 amino acids. The V gene lost 7 bases and the J gene lost 6 bases, with 13 bases spanning the gap. In DNA, the CDR3 is TGTGCCAGCACTGTTGGGGGTTTTCAGCCCCAGCATTTT. This codes for CASTVGGFQPQHF.

V is TRBV7-2 and J is TRBJ2-5; TRBD2 agrees at 9 bases. Trimming removed 4 bases from V and 7 bases from J; junction bases left unmatched: 13. Germline values: CDR1 SGHTA, CDR2 FQGNSA. This CDR3 comprises 16 residues. This chain's CDR3 is CASSSRAGGPVGTQYF. The DNA of the CDR3 is TGTGCCAGCAGCTCCCGGGCGGGGGGGCCGGTAGGGACCCAGTACTTC.

This clonotype was found a few times. The CDR3 bases are TGTGCCAGCAGCCCAGGGATTTCGGATACGCAGTATTTT. It is translated as CASSPGISDTQYF. The chain employs TRBV11-2 and TRBJ2-3; a possible D gene is TRBD1 (5 bases). Germline V gene sequence: CDR1 SGHAT, CDR2 FQNNGV. The CDR3 totals 13 residues. The V end lost 5 bases, the J end lost 6 bases, and 12 bases lay between the germline ends.

Ten or more counts support this clonotype. The chain carries TRBV20-1 and TRBJ1-1; D is undetermined. CDR3 length equals 12 residues. CDR1 and CDR2 (germline): DFQATT, SNEGSKA (reference sequence). V lost 0 bases and J 5 bases, leaving 7 bases between the germline ends. CDR3 nucleotides: TGCAGTGCTAGAGAAGGGTGGACTGAAGCTTTCTTT. It codes for CSAREGWTEAFF.

This chain uses TRBV20-1 with TRBJ2-2; D remains unclear. V dropped 2 bases and J dropped 0 bases, with 4 bases sitting between them. Germline V gene data show CDR1 as DFQATT and CDR2 as SNEGSKA (reference sequence). This CDR3 contains 13 residues. CDR3 sequence (DNA): TGCAGTGCTAGATCTCCGAACACCGGGGAGCTGTTTTTT. This translates into CSARSPNTGELFF.

The chain couples TRBV2 to TRBJ2-1; tentative D call: TRBD2 (7 bases). The CDR3 runs 16 residues. The ends were cut back, 4 bases at V and 3 bases at J, with 16 bases in the middle. Per the germline V gene, CDR1 is SNHLY and CDR2 is FYNNEI. Here the CDR3 reads CASSGPGGGYYNEQFF. The CDR3 DNA reads as TGTGCCAGCAGTGGCCCGGGCGGGGGCTACTACAATGAGCAGTTCTTC.

This clonotype was counted between two and nine times. The rearrangement uses TRBV20-1 and TRBJ2-1, with TRBD1 matching 7 bases. Looked up from germline, CDR1 is DFQATT and CDR2 is SNEGSKA (reference sequence). Trimming at V came to 5 bases and at J to 6 bases, leaving 13 bases not matched to a gene. The CDR3 totals 15 residues. In DNA form, the CDR3 reads TGCAGTGCTGGCAGGGGGTCGGGATTACGCAATGAGCAGTTCTTC. Translation gives CSAGRGSGLRNEQFF.

The gene calls are TRBV5-4 and TRBJ1-4, with D maybe TRBD1 (5 bases). Germline-derived CDR1 and CDR2 are SGHNT and YYREEE (reference sequence). The CDR3 spans 15 residues. V was clipped by 4 bases and J by 3 bases, with 13 bases between them. The CDR3 reads CASSPAAGANEKLFF. CDR3 DNA: TGTGCCAGCAGCCCGGCCGCGGGGGCTAATGAAAAACTGTTTTTT. Using reference TRBV5-4 and TRBJ1-4 for the parts outside the CDR3, the full variable domain is ETGVTQSPTHLIKTRGQQVTLRCSSQSGHNTVSWYQQALGQGPQFIFQYYREEENGRGNFPPRFSGLQFPNYSSELNVNALELDDSALYLCASSPAAGANEKLFFGSGTQLSVL.

This clonotype was detected only a few times. This chain connects TRBV27 to TRBJ2-5, with 10 bases fitting TRBD2. This CDR3 has 14 residues. Germline loops: CDR1 MNHEY, CDR2 SMNVEV (reference sequence). The V segment lost 6 bases and the J segment 7 bases; nucleotides outside the gene matches: 8. The CDR3 DNA is TGTGCCAGCAGGCAACTAGCGGGGAGGGCGACCCAGTACTTC. Its protein is CASRQLAGRATQYF.